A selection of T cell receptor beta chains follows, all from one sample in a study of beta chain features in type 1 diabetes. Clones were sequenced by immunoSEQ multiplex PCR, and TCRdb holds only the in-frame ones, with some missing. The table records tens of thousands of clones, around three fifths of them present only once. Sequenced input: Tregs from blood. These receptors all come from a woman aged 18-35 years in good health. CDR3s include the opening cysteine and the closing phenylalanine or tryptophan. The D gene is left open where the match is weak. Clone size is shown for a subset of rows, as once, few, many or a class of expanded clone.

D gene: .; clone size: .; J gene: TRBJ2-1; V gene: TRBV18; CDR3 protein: CASSPLRDSLYNEQFF; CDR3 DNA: TGTGCCAGCTCACCACTGCGGGACAGTCTATACAATGAGCAGTTCTTC
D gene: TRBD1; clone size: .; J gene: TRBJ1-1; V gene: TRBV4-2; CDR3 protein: CASTGTGSAEAFF; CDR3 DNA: TGTGCCAGCACCGGGACAGGGAGCGCTGAAGCTTTCTTT
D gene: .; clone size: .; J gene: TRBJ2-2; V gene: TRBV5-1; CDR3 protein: CASRRGPSAGELFF; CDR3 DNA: TGCGCCAGCCGTAGGGGCCCCTCGGCCGGGGAGCTGTTTTTT
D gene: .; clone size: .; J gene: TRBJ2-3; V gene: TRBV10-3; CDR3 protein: CAISEFMDTQYF; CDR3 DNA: TGTGCCATCAGTGAGTTCATGGATACGCAGTATTTT
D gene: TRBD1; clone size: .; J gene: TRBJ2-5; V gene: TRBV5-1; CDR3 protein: CASSPTGTGVNQYF; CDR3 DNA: TGCGCCAGCAGCCCAACCGGGACAGGGGTTAACCAGTACTTC
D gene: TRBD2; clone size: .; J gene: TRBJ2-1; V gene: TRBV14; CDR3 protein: CASSLLLAGLNNEQFF; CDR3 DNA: TGTGCCAGCAGCCTCCTACTAGCGGGCCTCAACAATGAGCAGTTCTTC
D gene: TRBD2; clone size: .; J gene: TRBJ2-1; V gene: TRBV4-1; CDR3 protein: CASSQAFGRARNPLFF; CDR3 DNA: TGCGCCAGCAGCCAAGCCTTCGGGAGGGCCAGAAATCCCCTATTCTTC
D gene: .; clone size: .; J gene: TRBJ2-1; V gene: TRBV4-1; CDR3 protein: CASRRREVPYNEQFF; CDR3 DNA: TGCGCCAGCAGACGCAGGGAAGTACCCTACAATGAGCAGTTCTTC
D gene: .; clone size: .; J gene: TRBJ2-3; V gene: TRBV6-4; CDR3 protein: CASSDGVSGTDTQYF; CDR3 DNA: TGTGCCAGCAGTGACGGCGTTAGCGGCACAGATACGCAGTATTTT
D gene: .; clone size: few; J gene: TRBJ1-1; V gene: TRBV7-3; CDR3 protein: CASSLGRGANTEAFF; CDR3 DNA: TGTGCCAGCAGCTTAGGGCGGGGGGCGAACACTGAAGCTTTCTTT
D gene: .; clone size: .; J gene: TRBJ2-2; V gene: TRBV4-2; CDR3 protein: CASTATGPNTGELFF; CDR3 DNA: TGTGCCAGCACCGCGACAGGCCCGAACACCGGGGAGCTGTTTTTT
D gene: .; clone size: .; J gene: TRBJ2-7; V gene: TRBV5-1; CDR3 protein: CASSFAATGSEQYF; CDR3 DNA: TGCGCCAGCAGCTTCGCGGCGACTGGGTCCGAGCAGTACTTC
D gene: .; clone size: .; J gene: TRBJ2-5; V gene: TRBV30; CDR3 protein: CAWKRQKETQYF; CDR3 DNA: TGTGCCTGGAAGCGGCAGAAAGAGACCCAGTACTTC
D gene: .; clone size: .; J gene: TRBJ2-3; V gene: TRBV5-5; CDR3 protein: CASSFNPFGTDTQYF; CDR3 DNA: TGTGCCAGCAGCTTTAATCCGTTTGGCACAGATACGCAGTATTTT
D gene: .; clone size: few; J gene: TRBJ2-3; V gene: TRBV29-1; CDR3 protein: CSVADFSTDTQYF; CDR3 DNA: TGCAGCGTTGCCGACTTCAGCACAGATACGCAGTATTTT
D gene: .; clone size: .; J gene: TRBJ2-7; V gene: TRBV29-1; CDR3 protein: CSVGRIDSEQYF; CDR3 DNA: TGCAGCGTTGGTCGGATTGACTCCGAGCAGTACTTC
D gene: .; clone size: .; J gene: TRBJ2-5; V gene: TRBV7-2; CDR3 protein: CASSSGGRETQYF; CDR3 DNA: TGTGCCAGCAGCTCAGGGGGGAGGGAGACCCAGTACTTC
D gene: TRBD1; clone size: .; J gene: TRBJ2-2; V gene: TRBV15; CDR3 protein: CATSRLPGQGSPGELFF; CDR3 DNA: TGTGCCACCAGCAGACTCCCGGGACAGGGAAGTCCCGGGGAGCTGTTTTTT
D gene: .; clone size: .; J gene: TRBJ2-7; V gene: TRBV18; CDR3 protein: CASSPSLAPHEQYF; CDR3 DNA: TGTGCCAGCTCACCCTCCTTAGCTCCCCACGAGCAGTACTTC
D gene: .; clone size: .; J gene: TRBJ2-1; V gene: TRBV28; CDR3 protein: CASTDLTSRQGSFF; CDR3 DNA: TGTGCCAGCACCGACCTAACTAGCCGACAGGGTTCGTTCTTC
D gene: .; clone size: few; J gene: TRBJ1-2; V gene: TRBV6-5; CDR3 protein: CASVSIGGRAYGYTF; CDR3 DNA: TGTGCCAGCGTCAGTATCGGGGGGCGAGCCTATGGCTACACCTTC
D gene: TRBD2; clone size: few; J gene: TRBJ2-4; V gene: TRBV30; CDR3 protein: CAWRGAGRAHIQYF; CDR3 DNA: TGTGCCTGGAGGGGTGCCGGGAGGGCGCACATTCAGTACTTC
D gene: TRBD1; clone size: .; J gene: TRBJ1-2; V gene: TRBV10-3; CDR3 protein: CAISQDGLGGNYGYTF; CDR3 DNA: TGTGCCATCAGTCAAGACGGCCTAGGGGGCAACTATGGCTACACCTTC
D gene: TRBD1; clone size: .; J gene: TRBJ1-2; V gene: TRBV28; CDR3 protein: CASRTGTGLLLGYGYTF; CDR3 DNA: TGTGCCAGCAGGACCGGGACAGGACTACTCCTTGGGTATGGCTACACCTTC
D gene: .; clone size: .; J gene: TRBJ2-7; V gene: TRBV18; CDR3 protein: CASSPPAGKKNEQYF; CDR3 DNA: TGTGCCAGCTCACCTCCAGCAGGGAAAAAAAACGAGCAGTACTTC
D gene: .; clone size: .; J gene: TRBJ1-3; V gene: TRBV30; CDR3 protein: CAWGPSYSGNTIYF; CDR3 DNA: TGTGCCTGGGGGCCCAGTTACTCTGGAAACACCATATATTTT
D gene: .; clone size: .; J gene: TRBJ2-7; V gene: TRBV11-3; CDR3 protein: CASSLTGTIYEQYF; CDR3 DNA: TGTGCCAGCAGCCTAACCGGGACAATCTACGAGCAGTACTTC
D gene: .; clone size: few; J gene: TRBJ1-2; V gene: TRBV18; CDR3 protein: CASSPAGQSYGYTF; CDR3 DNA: TGTGCCAGCTCACCAGCAGGACAGAGCTATGGCTACACCTTC
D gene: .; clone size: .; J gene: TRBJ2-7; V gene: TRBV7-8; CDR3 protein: CASSLWQVTYEQYF; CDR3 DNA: TGTGCCAGCAGCCTCTGGCAGGTTACCTACGAGCAGTACTTC
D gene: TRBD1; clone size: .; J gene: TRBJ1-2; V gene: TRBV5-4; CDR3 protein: CASSIWDRANGYTF; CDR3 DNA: TGTGCCAGCAGCATTTGGGACAGGGCGAATGGCTACACCTTC
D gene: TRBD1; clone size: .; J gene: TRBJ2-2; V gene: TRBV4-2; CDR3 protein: CASSQDWTGGQTGELFF; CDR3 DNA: TGTGCCAGCAGCCAGGATTGGACAGGGGGACAAACCGGGGAGCTGTTTTTT
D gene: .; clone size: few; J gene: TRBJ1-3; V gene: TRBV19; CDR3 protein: CASSIGGAGSGNTIYF; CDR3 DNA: TGTGCCAGTAGTATTGGAGGGGCCGGATCTGGAAACACCATATATTTT
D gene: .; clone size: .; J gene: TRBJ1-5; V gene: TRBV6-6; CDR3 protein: CASSVRDYQPQHF; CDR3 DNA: TGTGCCAGCAGCGTCAGGGATTACCAGCCCCAGCATTTT
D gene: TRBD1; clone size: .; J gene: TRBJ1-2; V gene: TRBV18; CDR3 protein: CASSPTYTGTGVYGYTF; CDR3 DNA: TGTGCCAGCTCACCAACGTATACCGGGACAGGGGTCTATGGCTACACCTTC
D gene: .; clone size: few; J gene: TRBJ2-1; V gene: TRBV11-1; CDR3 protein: CASTLQSSYNEQFF; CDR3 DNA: TGTGCCAGCACCCTACAGAGCTCCTACAATGAGCAGTTCTTC
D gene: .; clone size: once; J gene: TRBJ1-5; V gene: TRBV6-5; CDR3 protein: CASSYSRQANQPQHF; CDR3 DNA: TGTGCCAGCAGTTACTCGAGACAGGCTAATCAGCCCCAGCATTTT
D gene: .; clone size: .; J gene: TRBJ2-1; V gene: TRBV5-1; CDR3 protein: CASSLGRGSSYNEQFF; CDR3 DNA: TGCGCCAGCAGCTTGGGTCGGGGGAGCTCCTACAATGAGCAGTTCTTC
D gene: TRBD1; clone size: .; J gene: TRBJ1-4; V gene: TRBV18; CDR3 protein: CASSPGQAATNEKLFF; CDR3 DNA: TGTGCCAGCTCACCTGGACAGGCAGCAACTAATGAAAAACTGTTTTTT
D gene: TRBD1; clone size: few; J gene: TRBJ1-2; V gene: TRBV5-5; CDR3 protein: CASRYAGTANYGYTF; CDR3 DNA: TGTGCCAGCAGATACGCCGGGACAGCTAACTATGGCTACACCTTC
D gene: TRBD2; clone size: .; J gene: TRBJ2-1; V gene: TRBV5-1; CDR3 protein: CASRPGTSRRSNEQFF; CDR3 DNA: TGCGCCAGCAGGCCCGGGACTAGCCGACGAAGTAATGAGCAGTTCTTC
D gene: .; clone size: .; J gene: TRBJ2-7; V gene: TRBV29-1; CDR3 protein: CSVASGSYEQYF; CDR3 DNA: TGCAGCGTTGCTTCGGGTAGCTACGAGCAGTACTTC
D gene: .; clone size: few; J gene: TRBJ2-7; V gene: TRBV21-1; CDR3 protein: CASSKVSSGGVNEQYF; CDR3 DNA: TGTGCCAGCAGCAAAGTGAGTAGCGGGGGTGTGAACGAGCAGTACTTC
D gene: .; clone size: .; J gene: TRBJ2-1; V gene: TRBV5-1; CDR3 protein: CASSLVPGTYNEQFF; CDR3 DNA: TGCGCCAGCAGCTTGGTGCCCGGGACCTACAATGAGCAGTTCTTC
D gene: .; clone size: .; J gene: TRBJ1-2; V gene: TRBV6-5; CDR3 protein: CASSYVSGGGYGYTF; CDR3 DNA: TGTGCCAGCAGTTACGTGTCTGGGGGCGGCTATGGCTACACCTTC
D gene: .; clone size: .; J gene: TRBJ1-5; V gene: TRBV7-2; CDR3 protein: CASSLIPGNNQPQHF; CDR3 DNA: TGTGCCAGCAGCTTAATTCCAGGAAACAATCAGCCCCAGCATTTT
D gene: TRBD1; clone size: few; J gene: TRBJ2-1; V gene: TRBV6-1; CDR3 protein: CASSSGQAYNEQFF; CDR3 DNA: TGTGCCAGCAGCTCGGGACAGGCCTACAATGAGCAGTTCTTC
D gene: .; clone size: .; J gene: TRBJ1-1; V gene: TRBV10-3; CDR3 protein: CAISPGQNTEAFF; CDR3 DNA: TGTGCCATCAGCCCGGGACAGAACACTGAAGCTTTCTTT
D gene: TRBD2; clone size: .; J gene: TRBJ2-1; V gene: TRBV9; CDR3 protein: CASSVAGGMNEQFF; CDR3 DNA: TGTGCCAGCAGCGTAGCGGGAGGGATGAATGAGCAGTTCTTC
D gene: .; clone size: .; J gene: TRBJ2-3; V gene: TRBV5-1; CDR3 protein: CASSLAFSDTQYF; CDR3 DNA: TGCGCCAGCAGCTTGGCTTTCTCAGATACGCAGTATTTT
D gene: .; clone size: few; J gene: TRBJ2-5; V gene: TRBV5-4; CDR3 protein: CASSLTGTQETQYF; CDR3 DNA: TGTGCCAGCAGCTTGACCGGGACTCAAGAGACCCAGTACTTC
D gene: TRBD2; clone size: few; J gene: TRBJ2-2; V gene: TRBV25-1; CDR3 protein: CASSDLGLAGSNTGELFF; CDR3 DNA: TGTGCCAGCAGTGACCTGGGGCTAGCGGGATCGAACACCGGGGAGCTGTTTTTT